This T cell receptor beta chain comes out of a study of blood T cell repertoires in COVID-19. Study-wide context: Spain, Italy and the United States supplied samples that represented acute and convalescent COVID-19. The analysed material was cDNA or gDNA that came from T cells, B-cell-depleted T cells, or PBMCs.

V lost 7 bases and J lost 8; bases outside the gene matches: 10. The CDR3 extends over 14 amino acids. CDR1 is SEHNR and CDR2 is FQNEAQ in the germline V gene (reference sequence). How the authors handled the data: Amplification with reference gene primers provided the estimates of nucleated cell counts. Generated by immunoSEQ multiplex PCR, the TCRdb table keeps only in-frame clones and is missing some. That table furnishes V, J and clone size, whereas the DNA furnished D and trimming. The sample shows about 180,000 clones, 89% of them seen only once. The participants were between 18 and 89 years old and came from 24 US areas.

This receptor was taken from a middle-aged woman with acute COVID-19. Material: PBMCs or T cells enriched from blood (not recorded which). This rearrangement joins TRBV7-9 to TRBJ2-1; 8 bases are shared with TRBD1. The CDR3 reads CASTLGQGVDEQFF. Here the CDR3 DNA reads TGTGCCAGCACCCTAGGACAGGGTGTCGATGAGCAGTTCTTC.